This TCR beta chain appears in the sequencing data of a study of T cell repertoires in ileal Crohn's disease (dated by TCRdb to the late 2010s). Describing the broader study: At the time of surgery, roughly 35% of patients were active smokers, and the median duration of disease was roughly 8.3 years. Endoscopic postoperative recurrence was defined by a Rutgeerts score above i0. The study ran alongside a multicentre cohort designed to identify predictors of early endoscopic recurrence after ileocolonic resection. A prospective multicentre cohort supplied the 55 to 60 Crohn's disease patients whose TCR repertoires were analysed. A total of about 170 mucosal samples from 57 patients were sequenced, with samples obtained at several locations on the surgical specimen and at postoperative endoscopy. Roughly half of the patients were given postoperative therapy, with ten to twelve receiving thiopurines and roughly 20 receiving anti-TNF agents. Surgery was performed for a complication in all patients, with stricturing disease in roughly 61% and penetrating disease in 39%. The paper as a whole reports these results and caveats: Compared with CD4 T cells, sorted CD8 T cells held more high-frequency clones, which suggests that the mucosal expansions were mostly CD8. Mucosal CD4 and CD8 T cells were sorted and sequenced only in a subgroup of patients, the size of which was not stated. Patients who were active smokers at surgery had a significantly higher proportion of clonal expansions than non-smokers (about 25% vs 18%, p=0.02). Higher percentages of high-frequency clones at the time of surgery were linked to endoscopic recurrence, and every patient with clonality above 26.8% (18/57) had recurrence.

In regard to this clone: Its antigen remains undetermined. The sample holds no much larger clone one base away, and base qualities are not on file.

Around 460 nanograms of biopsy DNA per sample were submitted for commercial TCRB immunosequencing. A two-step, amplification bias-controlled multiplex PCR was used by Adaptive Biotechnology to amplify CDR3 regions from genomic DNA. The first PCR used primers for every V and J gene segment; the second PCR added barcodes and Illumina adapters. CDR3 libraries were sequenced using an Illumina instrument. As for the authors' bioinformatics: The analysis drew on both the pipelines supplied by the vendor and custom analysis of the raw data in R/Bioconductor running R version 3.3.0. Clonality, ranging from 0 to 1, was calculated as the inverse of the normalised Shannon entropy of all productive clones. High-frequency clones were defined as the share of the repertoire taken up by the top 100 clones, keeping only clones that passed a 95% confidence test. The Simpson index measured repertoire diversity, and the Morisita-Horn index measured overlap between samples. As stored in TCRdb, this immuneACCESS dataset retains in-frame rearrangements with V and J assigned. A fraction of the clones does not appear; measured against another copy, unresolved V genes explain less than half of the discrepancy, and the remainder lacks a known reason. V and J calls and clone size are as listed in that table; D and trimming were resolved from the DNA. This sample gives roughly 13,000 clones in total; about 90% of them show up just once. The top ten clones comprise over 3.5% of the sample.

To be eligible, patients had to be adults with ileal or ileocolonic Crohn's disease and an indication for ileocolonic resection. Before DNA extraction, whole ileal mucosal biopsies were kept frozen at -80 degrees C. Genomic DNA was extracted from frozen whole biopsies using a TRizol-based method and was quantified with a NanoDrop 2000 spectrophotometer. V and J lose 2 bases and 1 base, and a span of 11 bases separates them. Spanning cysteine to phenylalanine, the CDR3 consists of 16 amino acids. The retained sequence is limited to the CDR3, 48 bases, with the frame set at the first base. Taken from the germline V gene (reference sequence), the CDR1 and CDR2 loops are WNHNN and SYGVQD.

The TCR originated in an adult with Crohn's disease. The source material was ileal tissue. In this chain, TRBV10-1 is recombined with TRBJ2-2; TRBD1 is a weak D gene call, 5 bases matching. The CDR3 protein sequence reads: CASSEGAGKNTGELFF. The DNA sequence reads TGCGCCAGCAGTGAGGGGGCAGGGAAGAACACCGGGGAGCTGTTTTTT.